The TCR beta chain under discussion was sequenced for a study of beta chain features in type 1 diabetes. This clone showed up just a few times. Its antigen is still unknown. Expressed TCRB transcripts were sequenced because the entire RNA isolate underwent reverse transcription. About 3.6 million reads was the average for naive, central memory and regulatory T cell samples. The repertoire was sequenced with immunoSEQ multiplex PCR; TCRdb's copy has only in-frame clones and lacks some. The table lists 200,000 to 300,000 clones, approximately 10% of them singletons, with approximately 0.015% in the top ten. Trimming cost V 5 bases and J 12 bases; bases outside gene matches: 4. The CDR3 spans 13 residues. Germline V CDR1 and CDR2: SGHTA, FQGNSA. Every donor provided one heparinised blood draw, which averaged about 116 mL. A sort by CD45RO/CCR7/CD25/CD127/CD95/CD27 yielded CD4+ naive, central memory, regulatory and stem cell-like memory cells.

Study findings and constraints: Type 1 diabetes patients had moderately but significantly shorter TCRB CDR3s in all four CD4+ subsets.

The sequence was collected from a man under 40 with type 1 diabetes. The sequenced material came from naive CD4+ T cells from blood. This chain connects TRBV7-2 to TRBJ2-2; 12 bases are shared with TRBD2. CDR3 region: CASSPGLAGKLFF. Written as DNA, the CDR3 is TGTGCCAGCAGCCCAGGACTAGCGGGGAAGCTGTTTTTT.